The clone carrying this T cell receptor beta chain was seen many times. As yet, its antigen is unknown. Repertoires were generated with immunoSEQ multiplex PCR, while TCRdb's copy carries only in-frame clones and drops some. The repertoire yields fewer than 60,000 clones, none seen only once; the top ten contain more than 2%. These data belong to a study of T cell clonality in common variable immunodeficiency. Study results and limitations: Common variable immunodeficiency TCR beta sequences reportedly had fewer deletions and N-nucleotide insertions. Fewer TCRbeta clones were shared among CVID subjects than controls. The cause of increased CVID clonality remains unclear without subpopulation sequencing.

This TCR was recovered from a person aged 18-69 years in good health. Sequenced: peripheral blood mononuclear cells.

CDR3 DNA, as far as it was read: TGCAGTGTTAATTCCGGGGACTCCCTGTGGGGGTCCTACAATGAG. Its protein product is CSVNSGDSLWGSYNE. In full, the CDR3 reads CSVNSGDSLWGSYNEQFF. This chain joins TRBV20-1 and TRBJ2-1, with D possibly matching TRBD2 (6 bases). With the read ending 3 residues before the CDR3 end, the germline J gene is used to fill in that end. Looked up from germline, CDR1 is DFQATT and CDR2 is SNEGSKA (reference sequence). The germline V and J ends were trimmed by 7 bases and 1 base, with 26 bases remaining between them. CDR3 length: 18 residues.